This T cell receptor beta chain was identified in a study of blood T cell repertoires in COVID-19. Whole-study context: T cells, B-cell-depleted T cells, or PBMCs provided the cDNA or gDNA that served as material.

The germline V gene has CDR1 SGHAT and CDR2 FQNNGV. V lost 1 base to trimming and J lost 6 bases, with 10 bases between them. The CDR3 runs to 14 residues. Only a few counts were recorded for this clone. In the original processing: Amplification with reference gene primers provided the estimates of nucleated cell counts. Here immunoSEQ multiplex PCR was the method, and the copy in TCRdb shows in-frame clones only, minus some. That table furnishes V, J and clone size, whereas the DNA furnished D and trimming. Of roughly 200,000 clones listed, 75% to 90% are singletons. Participants reported their clinical history, and cohort assignment relied on those reports.

V gene TRBV11-2 combines with J gene TRBJ2-1; D call uncertain. The receptor comes from a woman aged 35 to 49 with acute COVID-19. The sequenced sample consisted of PBMCs or T cells enriched from blood (not recorded which). In DNA, the CDR3 is TGTGCCAGCAGCTTAGTTAATCGAGGCAATGAGCAGTTCTTC. As protein: CASSLVNRGNEQFF.